This TCR beta chain is from a study of T-cell memory formation after mild COVID-19. Study outcomes and limitations: Later expanders leaned CD4+, whereas clones that contracted between day 15 and 85 were balanced CD4/CD8. CD4+ contracting clones were mainly CM and EM; CD8+ ones, EMRA. Confirmation of SARS-CoV-2 specificity was lacking for second-wave clones peaking day 37.

There are 12 residues in the CDR3. V was shortened by 3 bases and J by 10 bases, with 12 bases between the two germline ends. From germline, CDR1 is SEHNR and CDR2 FQNEAQ (reference sequence). In this sample, this clonotype turned up a few times. Its target is unknown. Amplification by 5'RACE using constant-segment primers produced TCR alpha and TCR beta cDNA libraries that carried sample barcodes and UMIs. TCRdb re-derived calls from the 5' RACE reads in MiXCR, one entry per CDR3 protein. The data contain more than 200,000 distinct CDR3 sequences, about 15% of them singletons. V is TRBV7-9 and J is TRBJ2-5; D gene ambiguous. The sample consisted of PBMCs or a T cell subset sorted from them (not recorded which). This TCR was sampled from a man between 18 and 35 years old who had mild COVID-19 (a few samples of this study predate the infection). Cell type and time point are not known. The CDR3 sequence: CASSFNRPGQYF. Here the CDR3 DNA reads TGTGCCAGCAGCTTTAACAGACCCGGCCAGTACTTC.